In this sample, the clone carrying this T cell receptor (beta chain) turned up a few times. As yet, its antigen is unknown. MiXCR, applied by TCRdb to the 5' RACE reads, yields one record per CDR3 protein. Here the sample spans roughly 280,000 distinct CDR3 sequences, 7.5% to 9.5% being singletons. The data stem from a study of T-cell memory formation after mild COVID-19. Study context: TCR clusters were largely donor specific.

Whole-study results and caveats: Clones which contracted sat mainly in CM and EM if CD4+, and in EMRA if CD8+. Within pre-infection memory, some responding clones were found, suggesting cross-reactive memory joined. Clones that contracted from day 15 to 85 had balanced CD4/CD8; later expanders were CD4+ biased.

V trimming: 1 base; J trimming: 5 bases; junction bases outside the gene matches: 10. The CDR3 covers 18 residues. Germline assignment: CDR1 SGHVS and CDR2 FQNEAQ. The chain has TRBV7-8 and TRBJ2-1; 11 nucleotides align to TRBD2. This TCR came from a man in his late teens or twenties who had mild COVID-19 (a few samples of this study predate the infection). Cell type and time point are not known. Source material: PBMCs or a T cell subset sorted from them (not recorded which). CDR3 in amino acids: CASSLVAWIAGGDNEQFF. As DNA, the CDR3 is TGTGCCAGCAGCTTAGTGGCTTGGATAGCGGGGGGGGACAATGAGCAGTTCTTC.